Listed below are T cell receptor beta chains from one sample, sequenced in a study of T-cell memory formation after mild COVID-19. TCRdb reprocessed the 5' RACE reads with MiXCR, giving one entry per CDR3 protein. Here the sample spans 550,000 to 650,000 distinct CDR3 sequences, 15% to 20% being singletons. The sequencing sample was made of PBMCs or a T cell subset sorted from them (not recorded which). The receptors were sampled from an adult woman who had mild COVID-19 (a few samples of this study predate the infection). Cell type and time point are not known. The CDR3 runs from the conserved cysteine through the conserved F or W. The D gene is left open where the match is weak. Only part of the rows carry a size: once, few, many, or a class if the clone is expanded.

D	V	J	size	DNA	CDR3
NA	TRBV18	TRBJ2-1	few	TGTGCCAGCTCACCACCGTCCGGGGGAGGGGGAGAGCAGTTCTTC	CASSPPSGGGGEQFF
TRBD1	TRBV7-8	TRBJ1-1	NA	TGTGCCAGCAGCTTAGGCGTCGTAGTACAGGGGTCCCTGAACACTGAAGCTTTCTTT	CASSLGVVVQGSLNTEAFF
NA	TRBV12-3/TRBV12-4	TRBJ1-1	NA	TGTGCCAGCAGTTCGGGGTTGACTGAAGCTTTCTTT	CASSSGLTEAFF
NA	TRBV10-3	TRBJ2-5	NA	TGTGCCACTTCTCGGATGGGAAACCAAGAGACCCAGTACTTC	CATSRMGNQETQYF
NA	TRBV10-3	TRBJ2-7	few	TGTGCCATCGCTCTCGGGGGCGGCGAGCAGTACTTC	CAIALGGGEQYF
NA	TRBV20-1	TRBJ2-1	NA	TGCAGTGCTACCCTTGTGAGGGGAGTACGCAATGAGCAGTTCTTC	CSATLVRGVRNEQFF
NA	TRBV6-5	TRBJ2-2	few	TGTGCCAGCAGTTACTCTCCGGACTCCATCGGGGGCACCGGGGAGCTGTTTTTT	CASSYSPDSIGGTGELFF
TRBD1	TRBV18	TRBJ1-2	few	TGTGCCAGCTCACCAGAGACAGGGAGAGCTAACTATGGCTACACCTTC	CASSPETGRANYGYTF
NA	TRBV5-1	TRBJ2-3	many	TGCGCCAGCAGCTTGGGACAGAACACAGATACGCAGTATTTT	CASSLGQNTDTQYF
NA	TRBV18	TRBJ1-2	few	TGTGCCAGCTCACCCTCTCGACAACAGAGCAACTATGGCTACACCTTC	CASSPSRQQSNYGYTF
NA	TRBV7-2	TRBJ2-7	many	TGTGCCAGCAGTTCCCTATCCTACGAGCAGTACTTC	CASSSLSYEQYF
NA	TRBV4-3	TRBJ2-2	few	TGCGCCAGCAGCCAAGGGGAAGGGGAGCTGTTTTTT	CASSQGEGELFF
NA	TRBV29-1	TRBJ2-3	NA	TGCAGCGTTGAATTGTCTAGCACAGATACGCAGTATTTT	CSVELSSTDTQYF
NA	TRBV7-3	TRBJ2-1	NA	TGTGCCAGCAGCTTAACGACGGACAATGAGCAGTTCTTC	CASSLTTDNEQFF
NA	TRBV7-3	TRBJ1-6	few	TGTGCCAGCAGCTTAACAGGGGACAATTCACCCCTCCACTTT	CASSLTGDNSPLHF
NA	TRBV29-1	TRBJ1-2	NA	TGCAGCGTCCCGAGTGGGAGTGGCTACACCTTC	CSVPSGSGYTF
TRBD1	TRBV7-2	TRBJ1-2	NA	TGTGCCAGCAGCCCCCAACAGGGGATTTCTTATGGCTACACCTTC	CASSPQQGISYGYTF
NA	TRBV18	TRBJ2-3	few	TGTGCCAGCTCATCTCGACAGAACACAGATACGCAGTATTTT	CASSSRQNTDTQYF
NA	TRBV7-9	TRBJ1-5	NA	TGTGCCAGCAGCCAAAAAGCGGGCAATCAGCCCCAGCATTTT	CASSQKAGNQPQHF
TRBD1	TRBV5-1	TRBJ1-2	few	TGCGCCAGCAGGGAGGGACAGATTGATGGCTACACCTTC	CASREGQIDGYTF
NA	TRBV7-2	TRBJ1-1	many	TGTGCCAGCAGCACACAGGGTGTATCTTTGGGCACTGAAGCTTTCTTT	CASSTQGVSLGTEAFF
NA	TRBV7-6	TRBJ2-3	NA	TGTGCCAGCAGCTTGGAAGTATCAGATACGCAGTATTTT	CASSLEVSDTQYF
NA	TRBV27	TRBJ1-6	few	TGTGCCAGCAGTCCCACCGGACAGTCCTATAATTCACCCCTCCACTTT	CASSPTGQSYNSPLHF
NA	TRBV7-9	TRBJ1-1	few	TGTGCCAGCAGCTTATCACGGCTAAACACTGAAGCTTTCTTT	CASSLSRLNTEAFF
NA	TRBV5-6	TRBJ2-1	NA	TGTGCCAGCAGCGCCGGCAGATTGGAGCAGTTCTTC	CASSAGRLEQFF
NA	TRBV9	TRBJ2-1	few	TGTGCCAGCAGCGTAGGGTCGGGGATCTCCTACAATGAGCAGTTCTTC	CASSVGSGISYNEQFF
NA	TRBV7-2	TRBJ2-7	NA	TGTGCCAGCAGCTTCCAAAGCGGAAGCAGCTCCTACGAGCAGTACTTC	CASSFQSGSSSYEQYF
NA	TRBV12-3/TRBV12-4	TRBJ2-1	few	TGTGCCAGCACCTTAATGCGGGGTAATGAGCAGTTCTTC	CASTLMRGNEQFF